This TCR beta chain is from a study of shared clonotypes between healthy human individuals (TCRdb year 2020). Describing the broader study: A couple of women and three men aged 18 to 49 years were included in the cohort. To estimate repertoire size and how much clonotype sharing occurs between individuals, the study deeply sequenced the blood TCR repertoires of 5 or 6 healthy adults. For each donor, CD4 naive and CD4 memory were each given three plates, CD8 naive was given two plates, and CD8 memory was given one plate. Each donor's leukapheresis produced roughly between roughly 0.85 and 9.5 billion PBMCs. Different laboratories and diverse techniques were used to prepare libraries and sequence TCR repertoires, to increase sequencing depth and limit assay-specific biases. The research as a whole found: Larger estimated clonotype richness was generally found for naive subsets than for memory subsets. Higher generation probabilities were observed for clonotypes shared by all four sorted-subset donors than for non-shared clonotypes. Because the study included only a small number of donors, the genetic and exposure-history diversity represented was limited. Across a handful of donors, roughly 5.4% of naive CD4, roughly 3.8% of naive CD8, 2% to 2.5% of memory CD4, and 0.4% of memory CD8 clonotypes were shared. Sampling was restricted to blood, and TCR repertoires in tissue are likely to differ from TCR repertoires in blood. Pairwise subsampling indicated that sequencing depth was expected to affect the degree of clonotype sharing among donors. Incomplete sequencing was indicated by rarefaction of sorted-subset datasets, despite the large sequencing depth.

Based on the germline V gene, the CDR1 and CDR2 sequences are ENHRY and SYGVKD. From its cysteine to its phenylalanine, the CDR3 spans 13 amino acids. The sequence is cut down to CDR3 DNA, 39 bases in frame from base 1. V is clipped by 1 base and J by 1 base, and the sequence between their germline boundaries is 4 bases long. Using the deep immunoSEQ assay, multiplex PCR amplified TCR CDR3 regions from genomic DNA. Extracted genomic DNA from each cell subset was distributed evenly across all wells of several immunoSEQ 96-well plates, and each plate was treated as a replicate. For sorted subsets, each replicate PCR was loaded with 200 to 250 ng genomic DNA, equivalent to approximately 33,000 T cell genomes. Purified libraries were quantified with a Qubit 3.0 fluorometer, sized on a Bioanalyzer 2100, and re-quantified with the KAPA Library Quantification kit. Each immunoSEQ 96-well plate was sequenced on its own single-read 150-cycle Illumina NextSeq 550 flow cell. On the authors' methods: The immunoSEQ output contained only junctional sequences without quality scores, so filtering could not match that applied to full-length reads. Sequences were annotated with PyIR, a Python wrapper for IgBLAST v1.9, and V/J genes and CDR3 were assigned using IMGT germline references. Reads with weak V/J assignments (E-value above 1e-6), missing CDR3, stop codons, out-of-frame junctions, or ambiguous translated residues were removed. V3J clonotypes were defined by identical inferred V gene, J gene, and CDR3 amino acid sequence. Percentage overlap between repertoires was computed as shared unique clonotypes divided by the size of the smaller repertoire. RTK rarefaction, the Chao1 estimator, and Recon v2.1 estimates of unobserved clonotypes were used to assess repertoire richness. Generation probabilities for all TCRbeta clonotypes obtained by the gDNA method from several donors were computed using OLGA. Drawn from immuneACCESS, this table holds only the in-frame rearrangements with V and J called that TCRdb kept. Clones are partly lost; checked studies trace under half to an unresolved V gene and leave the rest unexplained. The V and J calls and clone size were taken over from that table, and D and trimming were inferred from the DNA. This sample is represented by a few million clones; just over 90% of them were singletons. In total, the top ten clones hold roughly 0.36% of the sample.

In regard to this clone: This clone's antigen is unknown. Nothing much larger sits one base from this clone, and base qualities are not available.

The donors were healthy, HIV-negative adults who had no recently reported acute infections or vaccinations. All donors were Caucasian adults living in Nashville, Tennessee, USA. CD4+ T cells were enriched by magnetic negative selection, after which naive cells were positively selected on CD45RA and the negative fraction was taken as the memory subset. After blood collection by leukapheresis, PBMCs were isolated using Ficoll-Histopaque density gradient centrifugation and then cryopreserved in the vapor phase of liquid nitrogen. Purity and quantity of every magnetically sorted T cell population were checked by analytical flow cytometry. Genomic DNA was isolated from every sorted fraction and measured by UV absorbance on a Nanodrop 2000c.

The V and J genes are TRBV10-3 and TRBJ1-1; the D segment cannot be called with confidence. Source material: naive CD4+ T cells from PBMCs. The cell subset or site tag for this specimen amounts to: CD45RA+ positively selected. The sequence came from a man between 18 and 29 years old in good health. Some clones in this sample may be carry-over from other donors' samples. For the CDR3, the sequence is CAISEFRNTEAFF. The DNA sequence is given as TGTGCCATCAGTGAGTTCAGGAACACTGAAGCTTTCTTT.